Sequencing of this TCR beta chain was carried out in a study of cytomegalovirus exposure and HLA in healthy donors. Findings and limits, study-wide: A prior analysis recorded that most TCR beta V segments were productive about 90% or about 30% of the time. The HLA-A and HLA-B alleles of most subjects were reportedly predicted accurately from TCR beta sequences.

This clone was seen once. Antigen specificity is unknown. Per the germline V gene, CDR1 is SGHAT and CDR2 is FQNNGV. V shed 0 bases, J shed 7 bases, and the junction held 15 bases outside the gene matches. CDR3 size: 19 residues. Vbeta (60) and Jbeta (13) primers were used in the PCR. The data were produced by immunoSEQ multiplex PCR, yet TCRdb's version contains in-frame clones alone and is incomplete. The sample consists of 100,000 to 150,000 clones, about 76% of them appearing once. The genes are TRBV11-2 and TRBJ1-5; 10 bases fit TRBD1. The sample taken for sequencing was PBMCs. This TCR was recovered from a man between 18 and 29 years old in good health and CMV-seronegative. The CDR3: CASSLDMSTGQGSAQPQHF. CDR3 DNA sequence: TGTGCCAGCAGCTTAGATATGTCTACGGGACAGGGGTCGGCCCAGCCCCAGCATTTT.